This record concerns one TCR beta chain sequence. Its antigen remains unidentified. The data derive from a study of CD8+CD57+ T cells in acquired aplastic anemia. About the study: DNA recovered from sorted CD4+ and CD8+ cells had a mean of approximately 3.2 ug. Study-level points and caveats: Between patients and controls, around 30 CD8+ CDR3 sequences were found in common.

By flow cytometry, patients selected for sequencing had shown an expansion of CD8+CD57+ cells. Every patient presented with severe acquired aplastic anemia. Patients had undergone no therapy by the time their blood was sampled. CDR1 is MNHEY and CDR2 is SMNVEV in the germline V gene (reference sequence). This CDR3 is built from 15 residues. V shed 7 bases, J shed 0 bases, and the junction held 3 bases outside the gene matches. TCR beta VDJ combinations and CDR3 sequences were profiled from genomic DNA. Each CDR3 protein is one row after TCRdb ran MiXCR on the reads. The sample lists approximately 190,000 distinct CDR3 sequences; roughly half were seen once.

The chain uses TRBV27 and TRBJ2-3; 11 positions agree with TRBD1. Sequencing used sorted CD4+, CD8+, or CD8+CD57+ T cells (not recorded which) from PBMCs. The receptor was derived from a human donor with aplastic anemia. The DNA for the CDR3 is TGTGCCAGCACCGGACAGGGGGCGAGCACAGATACGCAGTATTTT. Encoded protein: CASTGQGASTDTQYF.